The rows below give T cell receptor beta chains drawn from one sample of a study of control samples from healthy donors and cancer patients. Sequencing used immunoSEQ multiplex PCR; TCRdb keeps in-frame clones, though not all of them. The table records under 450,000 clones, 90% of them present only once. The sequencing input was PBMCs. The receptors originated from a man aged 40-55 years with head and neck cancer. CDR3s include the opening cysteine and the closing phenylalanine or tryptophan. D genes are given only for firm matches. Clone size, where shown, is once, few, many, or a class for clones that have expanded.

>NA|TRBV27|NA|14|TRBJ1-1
TGTGCCAGCACCCTAGGCGGCTTGAACACTGAAGCTTTCTTT
CASTLGGLNTEAFF
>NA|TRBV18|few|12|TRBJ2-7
TGTGCCAGCTCACCCAAGTCCGGCGAGCAGTACTTC
CASSPKSGEQYF
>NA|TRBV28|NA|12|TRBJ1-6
TGTGCCAGCAGTTTGAGGGTAACACCCCTCCACTTT
CASSLRVTPLHF
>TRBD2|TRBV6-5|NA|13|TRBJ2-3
TGTGCCAGCAATGCGGGAGCGGAGAATACGCAGTATTTT
CASNAGAENTQYF
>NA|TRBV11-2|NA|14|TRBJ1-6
TGTGCCAGCAGCTTAGCGGGGGGCCATTCACCCCTCCACTTT
CASSLAGGHSPLHF
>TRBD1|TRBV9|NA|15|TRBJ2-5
TGTGCCAGCAGCCCAACAGGGGGAGTCCGGGAGACCCAGTACTTC
CASSPTGGVRETQYF
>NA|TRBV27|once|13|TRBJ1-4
TGTGCCAGCAGTTTAGAGGTTGGTGAAAAACTGTTTTTT
CASSLEVGEKLFF
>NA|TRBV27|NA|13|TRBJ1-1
TGTGCCAGCAGTTTGGGGTTAGGCACTGAAGCTTTCTTT
CASSLGLGTEAFF
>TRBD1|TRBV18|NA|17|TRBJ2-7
TGTGCCAGCTCACCACAGCTCCCACAACGACAGGGGTACGAGCAGTACTTC
CASSPQLPQRQGYEQYF
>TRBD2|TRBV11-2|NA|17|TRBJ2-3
TGTGCCAGCAGCTTAGGACGGACTAGATCTGGGGCAGATACGCAGTATTTT
CASSLGRTRSGADTQYF
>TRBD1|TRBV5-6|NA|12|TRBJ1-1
TGTGCCAGCAGCTTGGGGGACAGTTCTGCTTTCTTT
CASSLGDSSAFF
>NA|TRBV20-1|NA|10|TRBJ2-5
TGCAGTGCGGTCAGGGAGACCCAGTACTTC
CSAVRETQYF
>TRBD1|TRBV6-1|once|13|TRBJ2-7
TGTGCCGTACAGGGGAACGGGCGGTACGAGCAGTACTTC
CAVQGNGRYEQYF
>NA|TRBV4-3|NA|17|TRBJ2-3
TGCGCCAGCAGCCAAGATAGATCTAGCATCGCTGGCTATACGCAGTATTTT
CASSQDRSSIAGYTQYF
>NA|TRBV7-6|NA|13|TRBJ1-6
TGTGCCAGCAGCTTAGGAGGGGATTCACCCCTCCACTTT
CASSLGGDSPLHF
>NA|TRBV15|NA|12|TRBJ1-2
TGTGCCACCAGCAGAGGAGCAGGAGACTACACCTTC
CATSRGAGDYTF
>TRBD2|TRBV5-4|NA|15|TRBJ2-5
TGTGCCAGCAGCTTGCAACTAGCGGGACAAGAGACCCAGTACTTC
CASSLQLAGQETQYF
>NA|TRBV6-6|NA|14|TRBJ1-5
TGTGCCAGTCGCGGGGAGGGGAAGGGTCAGCCCCAGCATTTT
CASRGEGKGQPQHF
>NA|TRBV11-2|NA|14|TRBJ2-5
TGTGCCAGCATCCTATTAGCTTCTCCAGGGACCCAGTACTTC
CASILLASPGTQYF
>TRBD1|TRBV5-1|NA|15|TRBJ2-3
TGCGCCAGCAGTTTAGACAGGGCCACCACAGATACGCAGTATTTT
CASSLDRATTDTQYF
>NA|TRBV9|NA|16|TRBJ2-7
TGTGCCAGCAGCGTAGGGGAGAACACCCATCCCTACGAGCAGTACTTC
CASSVGENTHPYEQYF
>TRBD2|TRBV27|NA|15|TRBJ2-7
TGTGCCAGCAGTTTAGGGACTAGCGTGTCCTACGAGCAGTACTTC
CASSLGTSVSYEQYF
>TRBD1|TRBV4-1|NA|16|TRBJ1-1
TGCGCCAGCAGCCCGGGACAGGGGATAGGGGGAACTGAAGCTTTCTTT
CASSPGQGIGGTEAFF
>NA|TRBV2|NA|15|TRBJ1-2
TGTGCCAGCAGTGAAGAGGCTACCCCCAACTATGGCTACACCTTC
CASSEEATPNYGYTF
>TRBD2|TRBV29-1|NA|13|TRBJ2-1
TGCAGCGTTCAAGGACTAGCGGTGAATGAGCAGTTCTTC
CSVQGLAVNEQFF
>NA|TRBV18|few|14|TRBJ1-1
TGTGCCAGCTCACCGGAGTCGGGCGACACTGAAGCTTTCTTT
CASSPESGDTEAFF
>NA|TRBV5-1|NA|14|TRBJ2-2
TGCGCCAGCAGCTTGGGGACGAACACCGGGGAGCTGTTTTTT
CASSLGTNTGELFF
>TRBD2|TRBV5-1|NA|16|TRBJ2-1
TGCGCCAGCAGCTTGGCGACTAGCGGGGTTTACAATGAGCAGTTCTTC
CASSLATSGVYNEQFF
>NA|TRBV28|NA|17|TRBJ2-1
TGTGCCAGCAGTTTGCCCCCTTGGGGAGACTCCTACAATGAGCAGTTCTTC
CASSLPPWGDSYNEQFF
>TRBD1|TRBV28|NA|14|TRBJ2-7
TGTGCCAGCAGTTTGACAGGGGACTCCTACGAGCAGTACTTC
CASSLTGDSYEQYF
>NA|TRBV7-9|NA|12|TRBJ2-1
TGTGCCAGCAGCCAGTTAAGTGATGAGCAGTTCTTC
CASSQLSDEQFF
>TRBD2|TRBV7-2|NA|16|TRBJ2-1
TGTGCCAGCAGCTTACTGACTAGCGGGGGGGCCAATGAGCAGTTCTTC
CASSLLTSGGANEQFF